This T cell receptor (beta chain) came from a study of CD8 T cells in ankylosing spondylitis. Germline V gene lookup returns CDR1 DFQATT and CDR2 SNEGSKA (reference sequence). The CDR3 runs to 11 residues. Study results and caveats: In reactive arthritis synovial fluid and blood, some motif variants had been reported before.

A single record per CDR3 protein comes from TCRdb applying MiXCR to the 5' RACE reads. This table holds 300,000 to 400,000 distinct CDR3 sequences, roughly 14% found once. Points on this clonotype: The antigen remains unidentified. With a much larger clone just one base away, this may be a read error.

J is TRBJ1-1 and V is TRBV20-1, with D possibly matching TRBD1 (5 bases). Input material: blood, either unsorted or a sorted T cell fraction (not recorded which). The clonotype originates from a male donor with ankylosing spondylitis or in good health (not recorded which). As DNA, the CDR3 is TGCAGTGCTGGCGATTCGGGACGAGCTCTCTTT. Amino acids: CSAGDSGRALF.